This is a list of T cell receptor beta chains from one sample in a study of blood T cell repertoires in COVID-19. The data were produced by immunoSEQ multiplex PCR, yet TCRdb's version contains in-frame clones alone and is incomplete. Among about 220,000 clones listed, over 75% were seen once. Sequenced material: peripheral blood. These receptors all stem from a human donor in a cohort sampled during active COVID-19. The CDR3 runs from the conserved cysteine through the conserved F or W. The D gene is left open where the match is weak. Size values are once, few and many counts, or a class for expanded clones, and some rows have none.

size,D,V,J,CDR3,DNA
-,-,TRBV7-8,TRBJ1-2,CASSLSAGDRSGYTF,TGTGCCAGCAGCTTATCGGCAGGGGATAGGAGTGGCTACACCTTC
-,-,TRBV19,TRBJ2-7,CASSSGRVPSYEQYF,TGTGCCAGTAGTTCGGGAAGGGTCCCCTCCTACGAGCAGTACTTC
-,-,TRBV7-6,TRBJ2-2,CASSPQRTGELFF,TGTGCCAGCAGCCCGCAGCGGACCGGGGAGCTGTTTTTT
few,TRBD2,TRBV13,TRBJ2-7,CASSSSEGLANYEQYF,TGTGCCAGCAGCTCCTCTGAAGGACTAGCAAACTACGAGCAGTACTTC
-,TRBD1,TRBV28,TRBJ1-5,CASSYTGGGQPQHF,TGTGCCAGCAGTTACACAGGGGGCGGTCAGCCCCAGCATTTT
-,TRBD2,TRBV7-8,TRBJ2-3,CASSVSGRITDTQYF,TGTGCCAGCAGCGTTAGCGGGAGAATCACAGATACGCAGTATTTT
-,-,TRBV7-6,TRBJ1-2,CASSLAQGGYGYTF,TGTGCCAGCAGCTTAGCGCAGGGCGGCTATGGCTACACCTTC
-,-,TRBV9,TRBJ1-6,CASSVQGRDSPLHF,TGTGCCAGCAGCGTACAGGGGCGCGATTCACCCCTCCACTTT
-,-,TRBV29-1,TRBJ1-1,CSVEASWNTEAFF,TGCAGCGTTGAGGCATCTTGGAACACTGAAGCTTTCTTT
few,TRBD1,TRBV18,TRBJ2-2,CASSPGTARNTGELFF,TGTGCCAGCTCACCCGGGACAGCGAGGAACACCGGGGAGCTGTTTTTT
once,TRBD1,TRBV20-1,TRBJ2-7,CSASEPGQGNYEQYF,TGCAGTGCTAGTGAACCGGGACAGGGGAACTACGAGCAGTACTTC
-,-,TRBV7-8,TRBJ1-2,CASSLVGSYGYTF,TGTGCCAGCAGCTTAGTGGGGAGCTATGGCTACACCTTC
-,TRBD2,TRBV4-2,TRBJ2-1,CASSRTLAGEGVEQFF,TGTGCCAGCAGCCGAACACTAGCGGGAGAAGGTGTTGAGCAGTTCTTC
-,-,TRBV9,TRBJ1-3,CASSVDRDGNTIYF,TGTGCCAGCAGCGTAGACAGGGATGGAAACACCATATATTTT
-,TRBD2,TRBV28,TRBJ2-7,CASSSAGTSGIYEQYF,TGTGCCAGCAGTTCCGCCGGGACTAGCGGGATCTACGAGCAGTACTTC
-,-,TRBV13,TRBJ1-2,CASSWERGGYTF,TGTGCCAGCAGCTGGGAGAGGGGGGGCTACACCTTC
-,TRBD2,TRBV5-1,TRBJ2-7,CASSPGTSRYEQYF,TGCGCCAGCAGCCCAGGGACTAGCCGATACGAGCAGTACTTC
-,-,TRBV12-3/TRBV12-4,TRBJ2-7,CASSLVGAYEQYF,TGTGCCAGCAGTTTAGTGGGAGCCTACGAGCAGTACTTC
once,-,TRBV19,TRBJ1-1,CASSIGRRTEAFF,TGTGCCAGTAGTATAGGGAGGCGCACTGAAGCTTTCTTT
-,TRBD2,TRBV14,TRBJ2-7,CASSPYGLAGASEQYF,TGTGCCAGCAGTCCCTACGGACTAGCGGGAGCAAGTGAGCAGTACTTC
-,TRBD2,TRBV18,TRBJ2-1,CASSNTFRGRGYNEQFF,TGTGCCAGCTCCAACACTTTCCGCGGGAGGGGCTACAATGAGCAGTTCTTC
-,TRBD1,TRBV19,TRBJ1-5,CASSPRTGGNQPQHF,TGTGCCAGTAGTCCCAGGACAGGGGGCAATCAGCCCCAGCATTTT
once,-,TRBV29-1,TRBJ1-4,CSVEVSRGTNEKLFF,TGCAGCGTTGAAGTAAGCAGGGGTACAAATGAAAAACTGTTTTTT
-,TRBD2,TRBV28,TRBJ2-7,CASSDSGSLNEQYF,TGTGCCAGCAGTGACAGCGGGAGTCTAAACGAGCAGTACTTC
-,TRBD2,TRBV30,TRBJ2-7,CAWSADSGRTYEQYF,TGTGCCTGGAGTGCGGATAGCGGGAGAACCTACGAGCAGTACTTC
-,-,TRBV7-3,TRBJ1-1,CASSSQGLSTEAFF,TGTGCCAGCAGCTCCCAGGGGTTGAGCACTGAAGCTTTCTTT
-,-,TRBV18,TRBJ1-2,CASSRDISFYGYTF,TGTGCCAGCTCCCGGGACATCTCTTTCTATGGCTACACCTTC
-,TRBD1,TRBV19,TRBJ2-7,CASSPSGTGRSEQYF,TGTGCCAGTAGTCCATCCGGGACAGGGAGGTCCGAGCAGTACTTC
-,TRBD1,TRBV7-2,TRBJ1-1,CASSKGQTSRPTEAFF,TGTGCCAGCAGCAAGGGACAGACCTCGCGTCCCACTGAAGCTTTCTTT
-,TRBD1,TRBV9,TRBJ1-2,CASSPRGSNYGYTF,TGTGCCAGCAGCCCCAGGGGGAGCAACTATGGCTACACCTTC
once,TRBD1,TRBV7-6,TRBJ2-7,CASSSIDRVATYEQYF,TGTGCCAGCAGCTCTATAGACAGGGTCGCTACCTACGAGCAGTACTTC
few,-,TRBV21-1,TRBJ2-7,CATSEQSGSYEQYF,TGTGCCACTTCGGAGCAGAGCGGTTCCTACGAGCAGTACTTC
-,TRBD1,TRBV23-1,TRBJ2-7,CAQNSDRGPLGQYF,TGCGCCCAGAACTCGGACAGGGGCCCCCTGGGGCAGTACTTC